What follows is one TCR beta chain and its context. The target antigen is unknown. This sample stems from a study of cytomegalovirus exposure and HLA in healthy donors. Study conclusions and caveats: According to the study, roughly 180 TCR beta chains were cytomegalovirus-associated.

The PCR was carried out with 60 Vbeta primers and 13 Jbeta primers. Clones were read by immunoSEQ multiplex PCR, and TCRdb kept only the in-frame ones, dropping some. Of roughly 200,000 clones in the sample, about 80% are singletons; the top ten hold 0.69%. Sequenced input: PBMCs. The sequence was collected from a woman between 40 and 55 years old in good health and CMV-seronegative.

CDR3 sequence: CASSPMTSGAPSTDTQYF. For the CDR3, the DNA is TGCGCCAGCAGCCCGATGACTAGCGGGGCCCCTAGCACAGATACGCAGTATTTT. The V and J genes are TRBV5-1 and TRBJ2-3; 11 nucleotides agree with TRBD2. Germline V gives CDR1 SGHRS, CDR2 YFSETQ. V trimming: 4 bases; J trimming: 0 bases; junction bases outside the gene matches: 10. CDR3 length: 18 amino acids.